This record concerns one T cell receptor (beta chain) sequence. The antigen is unknown. The sample originates from a study of T cell responses to AZD1222 COVID-19 vaccine. Looking at the study overall: Investigators merged groups given second doses at roughly 4 or roughly 12 weeks.

Measured with immunoSEQ multiplex PCR; TCRdb has only the in-frame clones, and not every one. This table has over 45,000 clones, roughly nine tenths appearing once. Study-level points and caveats: Only after the peak T cell response were repertoires sampled. Females outnumbered males among donors, who were mostly white British; clonal diversity was possibly underestimated.

This CDR3 is built from 18 residues. Germline V gene sequence: CDR1 SEHNR, CDR2 FQNEAQ (reference sequence). J gave up 2 bases and V 4 bases, and 16 bases lay outside the gene matches. V is TRBV7-9 and J is TRBJ2-7; 8 bases match TRBD1. The sequence was collected from an adult in good health. The starting material was peripheral blood, obtained on day 0 of AZD1222 vaccination. The CDR3 DNA reads TGTGCCAGCAGCTCTTACCACCAAACAGGGGGTACCCCCTACGAGCAGTACTTC. Amino acid sequence: CASSSYHQTGGTPYEQYF.